The clone carrying this T cell receptor (beta chain) was observed at least ten times. Its antigen is currently unknown. This record belongs to a study of identical twins. Notes on the study in general: Weaker excess sharing between twins was seen in beta out-of-frame sequences. Abundant cord blood beta clonotypes carried fewer insertions; memory repertoires showed none. The models systematically underestimated how much out-of-frame TCR alpha was shared in monozygotic twins.

Via MiXCR, TCRdb re-called the 5' RACE reads, giving one row per CDR3 protein. The table shows about 890,000 distinct CDR3 sequences, with 9% to 15% occurring only once. V lost 2 bases and J lost 2, with 13 bases in between. This CDR3 has 15 amino acids. Germline assignment: CDR1 SQVTM and CDR2 ANQGSEA. The sample also formed part of further work on yellow fever vaccine responses in identical twins.

The receptor was isolated from a woman between 18 and 29 years old in good health. Sequenced: PBMCs. J is TRBJ2-1 and V is TRBV29-1; tentatively, D is TRBD1 or TRBD2 (5 bases each). The CDR3: CSVERGDQTYNEQFF. CDR3 in DNA: TGCAGCGTTGAAAGGGGAGATCAGACCTACAATGAGCAGTTCTTC.